This TCR beta chain originates from a study of control samples from healthy donors and cancer patients. Trimming took 5 bases from V and 2 from J, leaving 13 bases between them. The germline CDR1 and CDR2 sequences are SGHNT and YENEEA. CDR3 size: 15 residues. Method: immunoSEQ multiplex PCR; TCRdb's copy keeps in-frame clones and lacks some. Found here are more than 120,000 clones, 80% to 95% of them singletons; the top ten hold about 3%. Input material: blood. The source of this sequence is a man younger than 40 in good health. The genes are TRBV11-3 and TRBJ2-1, with D perhaps TRBD2 (7 bases). The CDR3 bases are TGTGCCAGCAGCGTCCGGGGGGCCCCCTACAATGAGCAGTTCTTC. Protein: CASSVRGAPYNEQFF.